Reported below is one TCR beta chain. The antigen this receptor binds is unknown. The sample holds no much larger clone one base away, and base qualities are not on file. This specimen comes from a study of fetal regulatory T cell absence and autoimmunity (dated by TCRdb to about 2017). Background on the whole study: Exocrine pancreas autoimmunity was observed in the IPEX patients in the absence of clinical diabetes. Study-level results and caveats: Compared with cord blood, the pancreas TCR compartment showed significant oligoclonal enrichment, and some top clones were enriched more than 80-fold. Cord blood and pancreas had broadly similar TRB gene family usage, resembling published neonatal and adult repertoires. The oligoclonal enrichment was interpreted as supporting antigen-driven autoimmunity in the pancreas before birth in IPEX syndrome.

The germline V gene (reference sequence) supplies CDR1 SGHNT and CDR2 YYREEE. Reading from cysteine to phenylalanine, the CDR3 counts 15 amino acids. CDR3 DNA is the only sequence kept; it has 45 bases, read in frame from the first base. Trimming at the junction amounts to 0 bases on V and 7 bases on J, and the germline ends lie 17 bases apart. The DNeasy Blood and Tissue Kit was used to extract roughly 2-3.1 ug of genomic DNA from umbilical cord blood or frozen pancreas. On the immunoSEQ human TCRbeta survey platform, a two-step multiplex PCR amplified and barcoded the TCRbeta CDR3 regions. Libraries were sequenced on Illumina instruments, with IgH sequenced in parallel from the same samples. As for the authors' bioinformatics: To remove PCR and sequencing errors, raw reads were filtered against IMGT V, D, J definitions and grouped with a nearest-neighbor algorithm. A clone was defined by an identical nucleotide sequence, and differential abundance between tissues was tested with a Fisher exact test for each clone at a pFDR threshold of p<0.01. A minimum inclusion filter of 10 in either sample excluded clones with frequencies too low for statistical inference. The immunoSEQ Analyzer was used for pairwise clonal comparisons, while IMGT tools were used to assess gene family usage. In TCRdb, the immuneACCESS table is reduced to in-frame sequences with V and J assigned. These tables do not hold every clone; where another copy was compared, an unresolved V gene accounts for under half, and the others remain unexplained. Clonal size and the V and J genes are those of that table, whereas D and trimming came from the DNA. The sample table shows about 50,000 clones, and about 79% are seen once. The ten most abundant clones make up 0.35% to 0.45% of the sample.

The specimen was cord blood. The chain employs TRBV5-4 and TRBJ2-7; a tentative D call is TRBD1 (6 bases match). The TCR was taken from a newborn boy with IPEX syndrome. The nucleotides are TGTGCCAGCAGCTTGGCCGGCAGGGGTTTGGAAGAGCAGTACTTC. It specifies CASSLAGRGLEEQYF.